This T cell receptor beta chain was sequenced in a study of long-term antiretroviral therapy in people with HIV. Overall study results and limits: In samples taken after ART, diversity increased but remained below transplant donor control levels. In HIV, the repertoires covered a tighter span of CDR3 lengths than in controls. The study lacked data on ART adherence, viral resistance or therapy changes.

There were roughly 0.9-11 million cryopreserved PBMC in the samples before DNA extraction. In the case of this clone: Antigen unknown.

The CDR3 contains 15 residues. Germline CDR1 and CDR2: MNHEY and SVGAGI. V was cut by 1 base and J by 8 bases, with 17 bases left in between. Researchers ran immunoSEQ v3.0 at survey level. The assay was immunoSEQ multiplex PCR, and TCRdb's table has in-frame clones only and misses some. The sample includes 11,000 to 15,000 clones, over 75% of them seen just once. This chain links TRBV6-5 with TRBJ1-2; D may be TRBD1 (5 bases). This specimen consisted of unsorted PBMCs, obtained 6.2 years after starting antiretroviral therapy. The clonotype was recovered from a man aged 35 to 55 with HIV. As DNA, the CDR3 is TGTGCCAGCAGTTACTTTGGACGGGACGGAGAGGGCTACACCTTC. It codes for CASSYFGRDGEGYTF.